Listed below are T cell receptor beta chains from one sample, sequenced in a study of T cells in Graves' hyperthyroidism and ophthalmopathy. TCRdb passed the multiplex PCR reads through MiXCR, listing each CDR3 protein once. The sample includes over 700,000 distinct CDR3 sequences, around 38% seen only once; the top ten take more than 7%. Input material: blood. The receptor set was obtained from a man aged 18 to 30 with Graves' hyperthyroidism. Each CDR3 is given without its conserved first and last residue. Each record gives: CDR3 protein, D gene, V gene, J gene. The D gene is left open where the match is weak.

CDR3: ASSPTGTGSNEQY; D: TRBD1; V: TRBV19; J: TRBJ2-7
CDR3: ASSQSTNEKLF; D: -; V: TRBV5-8; J: TRBJ1-4
CDR3: ASSQSPGTGANVLT; D: -; V: TRBV14; J: TRBJ2-6
CDR3: ASSSGLYNSPLH; D: -; V: TRBV5-8; J: TRBJ1-6
CDR3: AISETQTSGYSSEQY; D: TRBD2; V: TRBV10-3; J: TRBJ2-7
CDR3: SVAREGETLF; D: -; V: TRBV29-1; J: TRBJ1-4
CDR3: ASSKGGESSEQY; D: -; V: TRBV7-6; J: TRBJ2-7
CDR3: ASRRDSLMNTEAF; D: -; V: TRBV6-1; J: TRBJ1-1
CDR3: ASSRTHTGELF; D: -; V: TRBV7-7; J: TRBJ2-2
CDR3: ASGRLAGTQETQY; D: TRBD2; V: TRBV19; J: TRBJ2-5
CDR3: ASMVTGYRNTEAF; D: -; V: TRBV10-3; J: TRBJ1-1
CDR3: SAQKDSNQPQH; D: -; V: TRBV20-1; J: TRBJ1-5
CDR3: ASSFGQTDTEAF; D: -; V: TRBV7-9; J: TRBJ1-1
CDR3: ASSGALSGANVLT; D: -; V: TRBV5-1; J: TRBJ2-6
CDR3: ATRPGPEETQY; D: -; V: TRBV2; J: TRBJ2-5
CDR3: ASSPRQGRDTEAF; D: -; V: TRBV7-9; J: TRBJ1-1
CDR3: ASSQDPLVYQETQY; D: -; V: TRBV14; J: TRBJ2-5
CDR3: SVQDVAGELF; D: -; V: TRBV29-1; J: TRBJ2-2
CDR3: ASSPFDTGDGYT; D: TRBD1; V: TRBV7-3; J: TRBJ1-2
CDR3: ASSPPDNEKLF; D: -; V: TRBV7-9; J: TRBJ1-4
CDR3: ASSLGRGQLVRTEAF; D: TRBD1; V: TRBV7-9; J: TRBJ1-1
CDR3: ASVKDRSYGYT; D: -; V: TRBV12-3/TRBV12-4; J: TRBJ1-2
CDR3: ATSRWDRRTEAF; D: TRBD1; V: TRBV15; J: TRBJ1-1
CDR3: SVKGRMDYEQY; D: -; V: TRBV29-1; J: TRBJ2-7
CDR3: ASSAGETSESYEQY; D: TRBD2; V: TRBV7-3; J: TRBJ2-7
CDR3: ASSPRTSGGERVTGELF; D: TRBD2; V: TRBV9; J: TRBJ2-2
CDR3: ASSLTREKLF; D: -; V: TRBV7-9; J: TRBJ1-4
CDR3: SVIGLAGTLVRQY; D: TRBD2; V: TRBV29-1; J: TRBJ2-7
CDR3: ATSRDVDTGELF; D: -; V: TRBV15; J: TRBJ2-2
CDR3: ASSLMGGYTDTQY; D: -; V: TRBV7-2; J: TRBJ2-3
CDR3: SVRDRVTKEQY; D: TRBD1; V: TRBV29-1; J: TRBJ2-7
CDR3: ASSYSPGRNEKLF; D: -; V: TRBV10-3; J: TRBJ1-4
CDR3: ASSLTAGYGYT; D: -; V: TRBV12-3/TRBV12-4; J: TRBJ1-2